Included here is one T cell receptor beta chain sequence, with context. These data come from a study of T cells in Graves' hyperthyroidism and ophthalmopathy. RNA transcripts provided the source from which TCR beta CDR3 regions were amplified. First-round RT-PCR with HTBI primers amplified the TCR CDR3 region. MiXCR was run by TCRdb on the multiplex PCR reads, yielding one entry per CDR3 protein. The sample includes under 750,000 distinct CDR3 sequences, roughly 20% of them seen just once. V lost 10 bases to trimming and J lost 1 base; unmatched junction nucleotides: 6. The CDR3 contains 15 residues. Exclusion of patients followed from uncontrolled infection, other autoimmune disease, pregnancy or lactation.

This receptor was obtained from a woman in her 50s with Graves' hyperthyroidism that later progressed to Graves' ophthalmopathy. Sequenced material: blood. This rearrangement joins TRBV6-7 to TRBJ1-6, with 8 bases matching TRBD1. TRBV6-7 carries the ORF label, with uncertain function. The CDR3 reads CATTDRGSYNSPLHF. The CDR3 nucleotides are TGTGCCACCACAGACAGGGGTTCCTATAATTCACCCCTCCACTTT.